Listed here are 18 T cell receptor beta chains from one sample, sequenced in a study of T cell responses to AZD1222 COVID-19 vaccine. The protocol was immunoSEQ multiplex PCR, while the TCRdb copy is restricted to in-frame clones and leaves out a portion. The data hold over 150,000 clones, with just over 90% observed a single time. The source material was peripheral blood, sampled on day 0 of AZD1222 vaccination. Source of these receptors: an adult in good health.

This chain uses TRBV10-3 with TRBJ1-6; 9 bases align to TRBD1. This CDR3 comprises 14 residues. Trimming cost V 4 bases and J 11 bases; bases outside gene matches: 6. CDR1 and CDR2 from the germline V gene are ENHRY and SYGVKD. CDR3: CAISGGQGMAPLHF. Here the CDR3 DNA reads TGTGCCATCAGTGGGGGACAGGGAATGGCACCCCTCCACTTT.

This chain joins TRBV30 and TRBJ1-1, with unresolved D. The V end lost 5 bases, the J end lost 0 bases, and 10 bases lay between the germline ends. Germline V gene lookup returns CDR1 GTSNPN and CDR2 SVGIG (reference sequence). There are 13 residues in the CDR3. The CDR3 protein is CAWGRHMNTEAFF. For the CDR3, the DNA is TGTGCCTGGGGAAGACACATGAACACTGAAGCTTTCTTT.

The chain links TRBV18 to TRBJ1-6; D gene ambiguous. Trimming took 6 bases from V and 6 from J, leaving 15 bases between them. CDR3 size: 15 residues. Germline V gives CDR1 KGHSH, CDR2 LQKENI. This chain's CDR3 is CASSSDYTGNSPLHF. The CDR3 coding sequence is TGTGCCAGCTCGTCGGACTATACGGGTAATTCACCCCTCCACTTT.

The chain employs TRBV6-5 and TRBJ1-3; a possible D gene is TRBD1 (6 bases). Per the germline V gene, CDR1 is MNHEY and CDR2 is SVGAGI. The CDR3 is 15 residues long. Trimming took 8 bases from V and 2 from J, leaving 16 bases between them. Here the CDR3 reads CASSLGAAAGNTIYF. DNA for the CDR3: TGTGCCAGCTCATTGGGGGCGGCGGCTGGAAACACCATATATTTT.

In nucleotides, the CDR3 is TGTGCCAGCAGCGTACACCACTCTAGCTCCGGGTACAATGAGCAGTTCTTC. Residues: CASSVHHSSSGYNEQFF. The chain uses TRBV9 and TRBJ2-1, with a tentative D call TRBD2 (5 bases). V lost 1 base and J lost 4, with 18 bases in between. This CDR3 region has 17 residues. Germline CDR1 SGDLS, CDR2 YYNGEE.

This clone has a single count. The identical CDR3 is also encoded by other nucleotide sequences in the sample. This rearrangement joins TRBV7-9 to TRBJ1-6; 9 nucleotides align to TRBD1. This CDR3 comprises 14 residues. Per the germline V gene, CDR1 is SEHNR and CDR2 is FQNEAQ (reference sequence). V lost 4 bases, J lost 7 bases, and 2 bases stayed unmatched. CDR3 bases: TGTGCCAGCAGCTCCGGGACAGGGAATTCACCCCTCCACTTT. This sequence encodes CASSSGTGNSPLHF.

The CDR3 sequence: CASKDRGPNQPQHF. For the CDR3, the DNA is TGTGCCAGCAAGGACAGGGGACCCAATCAGCCCCAGCATTTT. This sequence joins TRBV7-2 and TRBJ1-5, with 9 nucleotides matching TRBD1. Trimming removed 7 bases from V and 3 bases from J; junction bases left unmatched: 4. Germline-derived CDR1 and CDR2 are SGHTA and FQGNSA. CDR3 length: 14 amino acids. Supplemented by reference TRBV7-2 and TRBJ1-5, the full variable domain reads GAGVSQSPSNKVTEKGKDVELRCDPISGHTALYWYRQSLGQGLEFLIYFQGNSAPDKSGLPSDRFSAERTGGSVSTLTIQRTQQEDSAVYLCASKDRGPNQPQHFGDGTRLSIL.

The chain has TRBV5-4 and TRBJ2-7; possibly TRBD1 or TRBD2 for D (5 bases each). Looked up from germline, CDR1 is SGHNT and CDR2 is YYREEE (reference sequence). The CDR3 loop spans 14 amino acids. V gave up 3 bases and J gave up 3 bases, with 13 bases separating them. The CDR3 DNA reads TGTGCCAGCAGCTCCCCGGGACGGAACTACGAGCAGTACTTC. Protein sequence: CASSSPGRNYEQYF.

The chain uses TRBV5-1 and TRBJ1-1; D is unresolved. This CDR3 has 13 residues. Germline CDR1 and CDR2: SGHRS and YFSETQ. Trimming stripped 3 bases from V and 1 base from J, with 7 bases between. The chain's CDR3 is CASSSAENTEAFF. Written as DNA, the CDR3 is TGCGCCAGCAGCTCTGCAGAGAACACTGAAGCTTTCTTT. The variable domain in full, with the rest retrieved from reference TRBV5-1 and TRBJ1-1, is KAGVTQTPRYLIKTRGQQVTLSCSPISGHRSVSWYQQTPGQGLQFLFEYFSETQRNKGNFPGRFSGRQFSNSRSEMNVSTLELGDSALYLCASSSAENTEAFFGQGTRLTVV.

The genes are TRBV27 and TRBJ2-1, with 8 positions matching TRBD1. CDR1 is MNHEY, CDR2 SMNVEV, per germline (reference sequence). V gave up 4 bases and J gave up 1 base; unmatched junction bases: 9. The CDR3 has 17 residues. This chain's CDR3 is CASSSLPGTGSYNEQFF. In DNA form, the CDR3 reads TGTGCCAGCAGTTCGCTGCCCGGGACAGGATCCTACAATGAGCAGTTCTTC.

The rearrangement links TRBV19 to TRBJ2-2; D is ambiguous. Germline-derived CDR1 and CDR2 are LNHDA and SQIVND (reference sequence). The V end was cut by 5 bases, the J end by 6 bases, with 7 bases between. The CDR3 is made up of 12 amino acids. This CDR3 reads CASSFQAGELFF. The CDR3 DNA reads as TGTGCCAGTAGTTTCCAAGCCGGGGAGCTGTTTTTT.

This clone came up a few times. V usage is TRBV5-5 and J usage is TRBJ1-6, with unresolved D. Germline V gene lookup returns CDR1 SGHKS and CDR2 YYEKEE (reference sequence). V lost 0 bases and J lost 13, with 8 bases in between. This CDR3 comprises 12 residues. In DNA form, the CDR3 reads TGTGCCAGCAGCTTGGAACACCCCCCCCTCCACTTT. Translated: CASSLEHPPLHF. The full variable domain, completed using reference TRBV5-5 and TRBJ1-6, is DAGVTQSPTHLIKTRGQQVTLRCSPISGHKSVSWYQQVLGQGPQFIFQYYEKEERGRGNFPDRFSARQFPNYSSELNVNALLLGDSALYLCASSLEHPPLHFGNGTRLTVT.

The chain recombines TRBV7-3 with TRBJ2-5; 7 nucleotides agree with TRBD1. Trimming removed 5 bases from V and 5 bases from J; junction bases left unmatched: 8. CDR1 and CDR2 (germline): SGHTA, FQGTGA. The CDR3 extends over 14 amino acids. For the CDR3, the DNA is TGTGCCAGCAGCCTCGACAGGGATAGTGAGACCCAGTACTTC. Translated, it gives CASSLDRDSETQYF. The full variable domain, with the rest looked up from reference TRBV7-3 and TRBJ2-5, is GAGVSQTPSNKVTEKGKYVELRCDPISGHTALYWYRQSLGQGPEFLIYFQGTGAADDSGLPNDRFFAVRPEGSVSTLKIQRTERGDSAVYLCASSLDRDSETQYFGPGTRLLVL.

The chain recombines TRBV5-6 with TRBJ1-1; the match to TRBD1 covers 7 bases. The CDR3 totals 13 residues. Germline V gives CDR1 SGHDT, CDR2 YYEEEE. V lost 5 bases, J lost 0 bases, and 1 base stayed unmatched. The CDR3, as DNA: TGTGCCAGCAGGACAGGGATGAACACTGAAGCTTTCTTT. Residues: CASRTGMNTEAFF. Full variable domain (missing parts from reference TRBV5-6 and TRBJ1-1): DAGVTQSPTHLIKTRGQQVTLRCSPKSGHDTVSWYQQALGQGPQFIFQYYEEEERQRGNFPDRFSGHQFPNYSSELNVNALLLGDSALYLCASRTGMNTEAFFGQGTRLTVV.

Concerning this clone itself: A junction boundary mismatches the germline segment, possibly from a read error. The CDR3 reads CASSWWGTSNEQYF. As DNA, the CDR3 is TGTGCCAGCAGCTGGTGGGGGACCTCCAACGAGCAGTACTTC. The chain combines TRBV5-6 with TRBJ2-7; TRBD1 or TRBD2 may be the D gene (5 bases each). Germline assignment: CDR1 SGHDT and CDR2 YYEEEE. The CDR3 is made up of 14 amino acids.

The chain uses TRBV5-1 and TRBJ1-3; D unresolved. The CDR3 runs to 12 residues. Looked up from germline, CDR1 is SGHRS and CDR2 is YFSETQ. Deletions cut 7 bases from V and 1 base from J, with 6 bases between. This chain's CDR3 is CASAGSGNTIYF. The CDR3 nucleotides are TGCGCCAGCGCCGGGTCTGGAAACACCATATATTTT. The variable domain in full, completed from reference TRBV5-1 and TRBJ1-3, reads KAGVTQTPRYLIKTRGQQVTLSCSPISGHRSVSWYQQTPGQGLQFLFEYFSETQRNKGNFPGRFSGRQFSNSRSEMNVSTLELGDSALYLCASAGSGNTIYFGEGSWLTVV.

CDR3 region: CASGGFYGYTF. CDR3 bases: TGTGCTTCTGGGGGATTCTATGGCTACACCTTC. The V and J genes are TRBV30 and TRBJ1-2; D is possibly TRBD1 (5 bases). Germline V gene lookup returns CDR1 GTSNPN and CDR2 SVGIG (reference sequence). This CDR3 has 11 residues.

The genes are TRBV19 and TRBJ1-5; the D is unclear. Trimming shortened V by 1 base and J by 0 bases, and 10 bases separated the two germline ends. The CDR3 covers 16 residues. The V gene's germline CDR1 is LNHDA and CDR2 SQIVND (reference sequence). The CDR3 coding sequence is TGTGCCAGTAGTATAGCTAGGCAGTATAGCAATCAGCCCCAGCATTTT. The encoded protein is CASSIARQYSNQPQHF. Supplemented by reference TRBV19 and TRBJ1-5, the full variable domain reads DGGITQSPKYLFRKEGQNVTLSCEQNLNHDAMYWYRQDPGQGLRLIYYSQIVNDFQKGDIAEGYSVSREKKESFPLTVTSAQKNPTAFYLCASSIARQYSNQPQHFGDGTRLSIL.